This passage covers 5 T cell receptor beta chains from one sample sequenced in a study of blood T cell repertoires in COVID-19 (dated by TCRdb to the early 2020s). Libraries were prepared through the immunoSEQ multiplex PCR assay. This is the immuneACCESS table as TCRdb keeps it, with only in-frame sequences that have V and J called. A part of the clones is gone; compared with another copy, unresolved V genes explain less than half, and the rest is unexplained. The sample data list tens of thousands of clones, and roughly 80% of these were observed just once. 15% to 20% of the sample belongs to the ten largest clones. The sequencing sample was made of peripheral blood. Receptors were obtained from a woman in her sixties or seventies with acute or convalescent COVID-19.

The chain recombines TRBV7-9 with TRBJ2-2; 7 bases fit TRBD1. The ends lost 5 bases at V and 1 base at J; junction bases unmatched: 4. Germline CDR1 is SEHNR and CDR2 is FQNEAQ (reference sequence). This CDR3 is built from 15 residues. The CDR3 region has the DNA TGTGCCAGCAGCCCACGGACAGGGAACACCGGGGAGCTGTTTTTT. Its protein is CASSPRTGNTGELFF.

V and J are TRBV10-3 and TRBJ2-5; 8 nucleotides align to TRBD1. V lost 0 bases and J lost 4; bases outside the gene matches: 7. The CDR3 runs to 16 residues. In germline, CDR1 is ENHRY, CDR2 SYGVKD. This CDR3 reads CAISESRTGSVETQYF. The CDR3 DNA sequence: TGTGCCATCAGTGAGTCAAGGACAGGGAGCGTAGAGACCCAGTACTTC.

CDR3 bases: TGTGCCAGCAGTTCTAACCAGGGGGGTGGCTACACCTTC. Translating gives CASSSNQGGGYTF. The chain recombines TRBV27 with TRBJ1-2; 7 bases align to TRBD1. Germline V CDR1 and CDR2: MNHEY, SMNVEV (reference sequence). CDR3 size: 13 residues. V shed 4 bases, J shed 7 bases, and the junction held 6 bases outside the gene matches.

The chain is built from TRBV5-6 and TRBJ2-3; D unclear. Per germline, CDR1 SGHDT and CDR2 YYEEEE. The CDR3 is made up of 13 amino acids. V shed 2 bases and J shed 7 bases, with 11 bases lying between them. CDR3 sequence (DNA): TGTGCCAGCAGCTTTAGTAGTGCCCATACGCAGTATTTT. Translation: CASSFSSAHTQYF.

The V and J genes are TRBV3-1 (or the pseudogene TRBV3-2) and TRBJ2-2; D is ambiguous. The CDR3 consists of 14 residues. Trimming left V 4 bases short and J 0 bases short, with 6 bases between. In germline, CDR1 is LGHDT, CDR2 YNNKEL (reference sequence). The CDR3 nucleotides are TGTGCCAGCAGCCTTACTTCGAACACCGGGGAGCTGTTTTTT. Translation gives CASSLTSNTGELFF.